The clone carrying this TCR beta chain was counted many times. The record originates from a study of blood T cell repertoires in COVID-19. Overall study: T cells, B-cell-depleted T cells, or PBMCs provided the cDNA or gDNA that served as material.

Only in-frame clones appear in the TCRdb table, and some are missing; sequencing was by immunoSEQ multiplex PCR. Among about 390,000 clones listed, more than 75% were seen once. The CDR3 loop spans 18 amino acids. The ends lost 3 bases at V and 1 base at J; junction bases unmatched: 12. Germline CDR1 MDHEN, CDR2 SYDVKM. The clonotype originates from a woman aged 55-70 years with COVID-19, enrolled during active disease. The chain joins TRBV28 to TRBJ2-4, with 7 bases fitting TRBD1. What was sequenced was peripheral blood. The CDR3: CASSFLGGRQGAKNIQYF. CDR3 coding DNA: TGTGCCAGCAGTTTTTTGGGTGGAAGACAGGGTGCCAAAAACATTCAGTACTTC.